This TCR beta chain is from a study of somatic mutations in cytotoxic T cells in rheumatoid arthritis. Findings of the study overall: No age-related increase in CD8+ clonality was seen in healthy controls, but one was seen in rheumatoid arthritis patients.

With 3 bases removed from V and 0 bases from J, the gap between germline ends came to 13 bases. CDR1 and CDR2 from the germline V gene are SGDLS and YYNGEE. The CDR3 sequence is 16 residues long. TCRdb's copy holds only in-frame clones and misses some; the assay was immunoSEQ multiplex PCR. This sample has approximately 20,000 clones, with 75% to 90% found just once. As for this clone: No antigen is known for it.

This chain connects TRBV9 to TRBJ1-3, with a possible D match to TRBD1 (6 bases). The clonotype originates from a woman between 40 and 50 years old with rheumatoid arthritis. Specimen: CD8+ T cells sorted from blood. The CDR3 sequence: CASSAHREGSGNTIYF. The CDR3 region has the DNA TGTGCCAGCAGCGCGCACAGGGAGGGCTCTGGAAACACCATATATTTT.